This passage covers 8 T cell receptor beta chains from one sample sequenced in a study of technical replicates of blood from a handful of donors. Only in-frame clones appear in the TCRdb table, and some are missing; sequencing was by immunoSEQ multiplex PCR. This repertoire shows about 93,000 clones, around 95% found once; its top ten account for more than 0.2%. The sequencing input was T cells isolated from PBMCs. Receptor source: a human donor in good health.

CDR3 loop: CASRSGVVDTQYF. The CDR3 region has the DNA TGTGCCAGCCGATCAGGGGTGGTGGATACGCAGTATTTT. The chain couples TRBV4-2 to TRBJ2-3, with D possibly matching TRBD1 (6 bases). V lost 8 bases to trimming and J lost 6 bases, with 15 bases between them. The CDR3 spans 13 residues. Germline values: CDR1 LGHNA, CDR2 YNFKEQ.

This chain connects TRBV19 to TRBJ2-2; TRBD2 matches at 9 bases. Trimming took 7 bases from V and 4 from J; bases not matched to a gene: 4. The germline CDR1 and CDR2 sequences are LNHDA and SQIVND (reference sequence). The CDR3 contains 14 residues. In DNA, the CDR3 is TGTGCCAGTACTAGCGGGGTGATCACCGGGGAGCTGTTTTTT. Residues: CASTSGVITGELFF. Using reference TRBV19 and TRBJ2-2 for the parts outside the CDR3, the full variable domain is DGGITQSPKYLFRKEGQNVTLSCEQNLNHDAMYWYRQDPGQGLRLIYYSQIVNDFQKGDIAEGYSVSREKKESFPLTVTSAQKNPTAFYLCASTSGVITGELFFGEGSRLTVL.

The genes are TRBV6-5 and TRBJ2-7; 8 bases map to TRBD2. Unmatched junction bases numbered 10, after V lost 8 bases and J lost 4 bases. CDR3 length: 14 residues. Germline V lookup: CDR1 MNHEY, CDR2 SVGAGI. In DNA form, the CDR3 reads TGTGCCAGCGCCCCTGTAGCGGGATTTTACGAGCAGTACTTC. Translating it yields CASAPVAGFYEQYF.

The chain employs TRBV19 and TRBJ1-4; 8 bases match TRBD1. The ends lost 9 bases at V and 3 bases at J; junction bases unmatched: 3. Per the germline V gene, CDR1 is LNHDA and CDR2 is SQIVND (reference sequence). The CDR3 is made up of 13 amino acids. This CDR3 reads CARPGQANEKLFF. CDR3 nucleotide sequence: TGTGCCAGACCGGGACAGGCTAATGAAAAACTGTTTTTT.

The chain has TRBV4-2 and TRBJ2-2; 9 bases are a match to TRBD2. CDR1 and CDR2 from the germline V gene are LGHNA and YNFKEQ. Unmatched junction bases numbered 3, after V lost 4 bases and J lost 3 bases. The CDR3 has 15 amino acids. The CDR3 reads CASSPLAGDTGELFF. The CDR3 DNA is TGTGCCAGCAGCCCTTTAGCGGGGGACACCGGGGAGCTGTTTTTT.

This chain links TRBV10-3 with TRBJ2-1, with D possibly being TRBD2 (5 bases). Germline CDR1 reads ENHRY; CDR2 reads SYGVKD. V lost 6 bases, J lost 3 bases, and 15 bases lay in between. The CDR3 spans 15 residues. The CDR3 here is CAISHQVGSYNEQFF. The CDR3 DNA follows: TGTGCCATCAGCCACCAAGTGGGGAGCTACAATGAGCAGTTCTTC.

The chain is built from TRBV4-1 and TRBJ2-7; the D gene is possibly TRBD1 (5 bases). Trimming took 4 bases from V and 3 from J, leaving 13 bases between them. This CDR3 is 14 amino acids long. The V gene's germline CDR1 is MGHRA and CDR2 YSYEKL. The CDR3 protein is CASSPPDRYYEQYF. The CDR3 DNA reads as TGCGCCAGCAGCCCACCAGACAGATACTACGAGCAGTACTTC.

The chain carries TRBV9 and TRBJ2-7, with D maybe TRBD1 (6 bases). CDR3 length: 19 amino acids. Germline V gene sequence: CDR1 SGDLS, CDR2 YYNGEE. V lost 3 bases to trimming and J lost 0 bases, with 25 bases between them. The CDR3 sequence: CASSGSGGERGIPSYEQYF. CDR3 nucleotide sequence: TGTGCCAGCAGCGGTAGTGGGGGTGAGAGGGGGATTCCCTCCTACGAGCAGTACTTC. Drawing the rest from reference TRBV9 and TRBJ2-7, the complete variable domain is DSGVTQTPKHLITATGQRVTLRCSPRSGDLSVYWYQQSLDQGLQFLIQYYNGEERAKGNILERFSAQQFPDLHSELNLSSLELGDSALYFCASSGSGGERGIPSYEQYFGPGTRLTVT.